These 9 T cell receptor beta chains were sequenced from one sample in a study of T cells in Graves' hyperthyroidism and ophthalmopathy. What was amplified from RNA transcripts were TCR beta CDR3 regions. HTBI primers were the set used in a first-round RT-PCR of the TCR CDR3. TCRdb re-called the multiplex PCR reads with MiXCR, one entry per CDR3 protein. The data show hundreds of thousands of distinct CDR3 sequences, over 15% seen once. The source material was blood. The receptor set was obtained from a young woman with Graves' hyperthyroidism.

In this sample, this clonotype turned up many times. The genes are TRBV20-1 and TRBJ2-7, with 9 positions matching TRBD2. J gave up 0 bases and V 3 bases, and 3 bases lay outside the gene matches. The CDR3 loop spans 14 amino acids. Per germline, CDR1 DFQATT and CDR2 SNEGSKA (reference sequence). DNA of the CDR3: TGCAGTGCTAGCCGGACTAGCGTCTCCTACGAGCAGTACTTC. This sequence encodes CSASRTSVSYEQYF.

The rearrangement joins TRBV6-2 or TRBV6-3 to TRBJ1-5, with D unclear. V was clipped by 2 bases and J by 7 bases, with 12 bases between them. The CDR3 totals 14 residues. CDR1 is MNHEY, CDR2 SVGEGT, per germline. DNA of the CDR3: TGTGCCAGCAGTTACGCAAACAGCAGGCAGCCCCAGCATTTT. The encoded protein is CASSYANSRQPQHF.

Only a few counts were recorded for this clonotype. The CDR3 region has the DNA TGCGCCAGCAGCCAAGCATCGCTAGCGGGAGGGTCGGATGGGGAGACCCAGTACTTC. It yields the protein CASSQASLAGGSDGETQYF. This chain uses TRBV4-1 with TRBJ2-5; 12 nucleotides agree with TRBD2. The CDR3 extends over 19 amino acids. The V and J ends lost 1 base and 5 bases, in that order; junction bases with no gene match: 14. The germline V gene has CDR1 MGHRA and CDR2 YSYEKL.

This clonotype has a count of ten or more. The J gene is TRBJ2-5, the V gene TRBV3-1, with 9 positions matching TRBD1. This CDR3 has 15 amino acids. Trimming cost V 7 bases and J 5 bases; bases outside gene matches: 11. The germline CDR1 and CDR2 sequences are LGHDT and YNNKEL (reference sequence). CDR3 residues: CASNRDRDEEETQYF. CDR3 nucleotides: TGTGCCAGCAACCGGGACAGGGACGAGGAGGAGACCCAGTACTTC.

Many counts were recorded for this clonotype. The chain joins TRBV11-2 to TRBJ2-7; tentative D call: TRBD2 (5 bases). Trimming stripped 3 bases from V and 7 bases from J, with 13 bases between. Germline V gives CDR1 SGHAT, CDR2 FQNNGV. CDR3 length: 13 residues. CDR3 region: CASSFYSVGEQYF. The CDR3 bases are TGTGCCAGCAGCTTTTATAGCGTTGGAGAGCAGTACTTC.

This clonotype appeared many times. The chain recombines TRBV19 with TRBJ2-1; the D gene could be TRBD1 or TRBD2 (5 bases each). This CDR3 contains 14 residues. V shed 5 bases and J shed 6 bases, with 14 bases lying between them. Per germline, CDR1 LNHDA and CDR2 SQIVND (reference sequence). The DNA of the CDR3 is TGTGCCAGTAGTCCGCTCGGGGCTGGCAATGAGCAGTTCTTC. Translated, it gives CASSPLGAGNEQFF.

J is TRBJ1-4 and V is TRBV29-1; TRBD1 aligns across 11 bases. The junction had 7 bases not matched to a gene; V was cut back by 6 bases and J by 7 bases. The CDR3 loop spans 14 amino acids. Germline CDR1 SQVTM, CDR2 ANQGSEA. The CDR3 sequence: CSVDGQGASEKLFF. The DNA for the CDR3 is TGCAGCGTCGACGGACAGGGGGCGAGTGAAAAACTGTTTTTT. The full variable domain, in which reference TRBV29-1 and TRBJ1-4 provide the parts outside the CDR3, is SAVISQKPSRDICQRGTSLTIQCQVDSQVTMMFWYRQQPGQSLTLIATANQGSEATYESGFVIDKFPISRPNLTFSTLTVSNMSPEDSSIYLCSVDGQGASEKLFFGSGTQLSVL.

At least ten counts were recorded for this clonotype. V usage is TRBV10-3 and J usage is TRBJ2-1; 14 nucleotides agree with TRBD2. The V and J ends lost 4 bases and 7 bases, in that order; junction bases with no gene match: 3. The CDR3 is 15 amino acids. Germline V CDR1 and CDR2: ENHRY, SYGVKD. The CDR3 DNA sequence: TGTGCCATCAGTGGGGGACTAGCGGGAGTGAATGAGCAGTTCTTC. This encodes CAISGGLAGVNEQFF.

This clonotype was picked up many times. The CDR3 is CASSLLGTTDTQYF. In DNA form, the CDR3 reads TGTGCCAGCAGCTTACTGGGAACCACAGATACGCAGTATTTT. The J gene is TRBJ2-3, the V gene TRBV7-2; D gene uncertain. The CDR3 consists of 14 residues. The V gene lost 2 bases and the J gene lost 2 bases, with 8 bases spanning the gap. Looked up from germline, CDR1 is SGHTA and CDR2 is FQGNSA.